This is a list of T cell receptor beta chains from one sample in a study of technical replicates of blood from a handful of donors. The table came from immunoSEQ multiplex PCR; TCRdb's copy has only in-frame clones and leaves some out. Altogether some 80,000 clones are present, roughly 94% being singletons, with the ten largest covering about 0.27%. Sequenced sample: T cells isolated from PBMCs. Receptor source: a human donor in good health. Both conserved end residues are part of each CDR3. Each record gives: J gene, D gene, clone size, V gene, CDR3 DNA, CDR3 protein. D genes are given only for firm matches. The size entry is marked missing in some rows and otherwise reads once, few, many or a size class.

j_gene: TRBJ2-2
d_gene: NA
abundance: NA
v_gene: TRBV7-9
CDR3nt: TGTGCCAGCAGCTCCTTCCGGGGAGCCGGGGAGCTGTTTTTT
CDR3aa: CASSSFRGAGELFF

j_gene: TRBJ1-6
d_gene: NA
abundance: NA
v_gene: TRBV21-1
CDR3nt: TGTGCCAGCAGCTCAGCGGGGGGGAGCTCCTATAATTCACCCCTCCACTTT
CDR3aa: CASSSAGGSSYNSPLHF

j_gene: TRBJ1-6
d_gene: NA
abundance: NA
v_gene: TRBV6-5
CDR3nt: TGTGCCAGCAGTTACCAGGAGGGGAGCTCACCCCTCCACTTT
CDR3aa: CASSYQEGSSPLHF

j_gene: TRBJ2-1
d_gene: TRBD2
abundance: once
v_gene: TRBV4-2
CDR3nt: TGTGCCAGCAGCCAGATTAGCGGGACTAAAATCTCCTACAATGAGCAGTTCTTC
CDR3aa: CASSQISGTKISYNEQFF

j_gene: TRBJ2-3
d_gene: TRBD1
abundance: once
v_gene: TRBV29-1
CDR3nt: TGCAGCGTTGAATGGGACAGGGGCGCAGATACGCAGTATTTT
CDR3aa: CSVEWDRGADTQYF

j_gene: TRBJ2-1
d_gene: TRBD1
abundance: NA
v_gene: TRBV6-5
CDR3nt: TGTGCCAGCAGGCCCGGGACAGGGGTCAATGAGCAGTTCTTC
CDR3aa: CASRPGTGVNEQFF

j_gene: TRBJ2-7
d_gene: TRBD2
abundance: NA
v_gene: TRBV28
CDR3nt: TGTGCCAGCAGTTTTGGCGGGAGGACTACCTACGAGCAGTACTTC
CDR3aa: CASSFGGRTTYEQYF

j_gene: TRBJ2-1
d_gene: TRBD2
abundance: NA
v_gene: TRBV14
CDR3nt: TGTGCCAGCAGCCGCTTGACTAGCGGGACTGGTGAGCAGTTCTTC
CDR3aa: CASSRLTSGTGEQFF

j_gene: TRBJ2-1
d_gene: TRBD2
abundance: NA
v_gene: TRBV4-1
CDR3nt: TGCGCCAGCAGCCAAGACGGAACTAGCGGGAGTGGTGAGCAGTTCTTC
CDR3aa: CASSQDGTSGSGEQFF

j_gene: TRBJ2-7
d_gene: NA
abundance: once
v_gene: TRBV5-6
CDR3nt: TGTGCCAGCAGCTTGCTTCAGGGGGGCTACGAGCAGTACTTC
CDR3aa: CASSLLQGGYEQYF

j_gene: TRBJ2-7
d_gene: TRBD2
abundance: NA
v_gene: TRBV19
CDR3nt: TGTGCCAGTAGTATGCTGCTGAGTAGCGGGAGACCAGCCTACGAGCAGTACTTC
CDR3aa: CASSMLLSSGRPAYEQYF

j_gene: TRBJ1-1
d_gene: NA
abundance: NA
v_gene: TRBV9
CDR3nt: TGTGCCAGCAGCGTAGCGGGGGGACCTGACACTGAAGCTTTCTTT
CDR3aa: CASSVAGGPDTEAFF

j_gene: TRBJ2-7
d_gene: TRBD1
abundance: NA
v_gene: TRBV11-2
CDR3nt: TGTGCCAGCAGCCTGAGGGGGACAGTGTCCTACGAGCAGTACTTC
CDR3aa: CASSLRGTVSYEQYF

j_gene: TRBJ2-1
d_gene: TRBD2
abundance: NA
v_gene: TRBV5-1
CDR3nt: TGCGCCAGCAGCCGTGGACTTGAGCGGGGACTTGAGCAGTTCTTC
CDR3aa: CASSRGLERGLEQFF

j_gene: TRBJ1-1
d_gene: NA
abundance: NA
v_gene: TRBV30
CDR3nt: TGTGCCTGGAACGGGGGGAGCACTGAAGCTTTCTTT
CDR3aa: CAWNGGSTEAFF

j_gene: TRBJ1-1
d_gene: TRBD1
abundance: NA
v_gene: TRBV7-8
CDR3nt: TGTGCCAGCAGTCAGCAGGGGGAAGCTGAAGCTTTCTTT
CDR3aa: CASSQQGEAEAFF

j_gene: TRBJ1-3
d_gene: TRBD1
abundance: NA
v_gene: TRBV28
CDR3nt: TGTGCCAGCCGACCTGGGACAGCCTCTGGAAACACCATATATTTT
CDR3aa: CASRPGTASGNTIYF

j_gene: TRBJ2-7
d_gene: NA
abundance: NA
v_gene: TRBV11-3
CDR3nt: TGTGCCAGCAGCCCCCGGAGATCCTACGAGCAGTACTTC
CDR3aa: CASSPRRSYEQYF

j_gene: TRBJ2-7
d_gene: TRBD1
abundance: NA
v_gene: TRBV28
CDR3nt: TGTGCCAGCGGACACGACAGGGCCTCCTACGAGCAGTACTTC
CDR3aa: CASGHDRASYEQYF

j_gene: TRBJ2-3
d_gene: NA
abundance: NA
v_gene: TRBV7-2
CDR3nt: TGTGCCAGCAGCCAAGATCGCAGGGGTTCAGATACGCAGTATTTT
CDR3aa: CASSQDRRGSDTQYF

j_gene: TRBJ2-1
d_gene: TRBD1
abundance: NA
v_gene: TRBV30
CDR3nt: TGTATCTTAATGGGAACAGGGGGGAAGTGGGATGAGCAGTTCTTC
CDR3aa: CILMGTGGKWDEQFF

j_gene: TRBJ2-7
d_gene: NA
abundance: NA
v_gene: TRBV5-6
CDR3nt: TGTGCCAGCAGCTTGGACAGGACGCGCGAGCAGTACTTC
CDR3aa: CASSLDRTREQYF

j_gene: TRBJ2-2
d_gene: NA
abundance: many
v_gene: TRBV4-1
CDR3nt: TGCGCCAGCAGCCTCGCACCCGGGGTCGGCACCGGGGAGCTGTTTTTT
CDR3aa: CASSLAPGVGTGELFF

j_gene: TRBJ1-1
d_gene: TRBD1
abundance: NA
v_gene: TRBV9
CDR3nt: TGTGCCAGCAGCGGCGGGGGACAGGGGAACACTGAAGCTTTCTTT
CDR3aa: CASSGGGQGNTEAFF

j_gene: TRBJ1-4
d_gene: NA
abundance: NA
v_gene: TRBV13
CDR3nt: TGTGCCAGCAGCTTAGGCCAGGAAGGTAATGAAAAACTGTTTTTT
CDR3aa: CASSLGQEGNEKLFF

j_gene: TRBJ2-7
d_gene: NA
abundance: once
v_gene: TRBV11-2
CDR3nt: TGTGCCAGCAGCTTACTGTCCGCAACTATCTCCTACGAGCAGTACTTC
CDR3aa: CASSLLSATISYEQYF

j_gene: TRBJ2-5
d_gene: TRBD1
abundance: NA
v_gene: TRBV2
CDR3nt: TGTGCCAGCGCCGGGACAGCTCAAGAGACCCAGTACTTC
CDR3aa: CASAGTAQETQYF

j_gene: TRBJ1-1
d_gene: TRBD1
abundance: NA
v_gene: TRBV5-1
CDR3nt: TGCGCCAGCAGCGAGACAGGGATGGGAGACACTGAAGCTTTCTTT
CDR3aa: CASSETGMGDTEAFF

j_gene: TRBJ1-1
d_gene: NA
abundance: NA
v_gene: TRBV2
CDR3nt: TGTGCCAGCAGCGGGGAGGGCTCGACTTTCTTT
CDR3aa: CASSGEGSTFF

j_gene: TRBJ1-1
d_gene: NA
abundance: NA
v_gene: TRBV10-1
CDR3nt: TGCGCCAGCAGTGACCGAGCGAACACTGAAGCTTTCTTT
CDR3aa: CASSDRANTEAFF

j_gene: TRBJ1-4
d_gene: NA
abundance: NA
v_gene: TRBV4-1
CDR3nt: TGCGCCAGCAGCCAAGGGTGGACAGCTAATGAAAAACTGTTTTTT
CDR3aa: CASSQGWTANEKLFF

j_gene: TRBJ1-2
d_gene: TRBD1
abundance: NA
v_gene: TRBV7-8
CDR3nt: TGTGCCAGCAGCTTAGACAGGGGGTATCACACCTTC
CDR3aa: CASSLDRGYHTF

j_gene: TRBJ2-3
d_gene: TRBD1
abundance: NA
v_gene: TRBV11-1
CDR3nt: TGTGCCAGCGGTAACAGGGGTTCCGATACGCAGTATTTT
CDR3aa: CASGNRGSDTQYF

j_gene: TRBJ2-7
d_gene: NA
abundance: NA
v_gene: TRBV5-1
CDR3nt: TGCGCCAGCAGCTTGGCCGGCCGCCAGGGCCTCTACGAGCAGTACTTC
CDR3aa: CASSLAGRQGLYEQYF

j_gene: TRBJ2-7
d_gene: TRBD1
abundance: NA
v_gene: TRBV6-5
CDR3nt: TGTGCCAGCAGTCGACAGGGTAAGCGGAACGAGCAGTACTTC
CDR3aa: CASSRQGKRNEQYF

j_gene: TRBJ1-2
d_gene: TRBD1
abundance: once
v_gene: TRBV11-1
CDR3nt: TGTGCCAGCAGCTTAGTTCGGGACAGGGGGCTACCGAACTATGGCTACACCTTC
CDR3aa: CASSLVRDRGLPNYGYTF

j_gene: TRBJ1-2
d_gene: NA
abundance: NA
v_gene: TRBV30
CDR3nt: TGTGCCTGGTACAGGGTTGGCTACACCTTC
CDR3aa: CAWYRVGYTF

j_gene: TRBJ2-1
d_gene: TRBD2
abundance: NA
v_gene: TRBV25-1
CDR3nt: TGTGCCAGCAGTTCATGGACTAGCGGGTCGGTCGATGAGCAGTTCTTC
CDR3aa: CASSSWTSGSVDEQFF

j_gene: TRBJ2-5
d_gene: NA
abundance: NA
v_gene: TRBV15
CDR3nt: TGTGCCACCAGCAGAGATTCAGGCGTGGAGACCCAGTACTTC
CDR3aa: CATSRDSGVETQYF

j_gene: TRBJ2-1
d_gene: TRBD2
abundance: few
v_gene: TRBV19
CDR3nt: TGTGCCAGTAGTGCAGAAAGGGGGACTAGCGGGAGGAGGGGCAATGAGCAGTTCTTC
CDR3aa: CASSAERGTSGRRGNEQFF

j_gene: TRBJ1-2
d_gene: NA
abundance: NA
v_gene: TRBV19
CDR3nt: TGTGCCAGTAGTTTTACACCCTATGGCTACACCTTC
CDR3aa: CASSFTPYGYTF

j_gene: TRBJ2-7
d_gene: TRBD2
abundance: NA
v_gene: TRBV7-2
CDR3nt: TGTGCCAGCAGCCCCAGTGCCCTAGCGGGAGTGCGCGAGCAGTACTTC
CDR3aa: CASSPSALAGVREQYF

j_gene: TRBJ1-6
d_gene: NA
abundance: NA
v_gene: TRBV7-2
CDR3nt: TGTGCCAGCAGCTTAGATACACCCCTCCACTTT
CDR3aa: CASSLDTPLHF

j_gene: TRBJ1-1
d_gene: NA
abundance: NA
v_gene: TRBV5-4
CDR3nt: TGTGCCAGCAGCTCCCGGGACAACCCAAGGGGAGCTTTCTTT
CDR3aa: CASSSRDNPRGAFF

j_gene: TRBJ1-2
d_gene: TRBD1
abundance: NA
v_gene: TRBV28
CDR3nt: TGTGCCAGCAGTTTCACCCTCATTGTGGGGACAGGGATCTACACCTTC
CDR3aa: CASSFTLIVGTGIYTF

j_gene: TRBJ2-1
d_gene: NA
abundance: NA
v_gene: TRBV6-1
CDR3nt: TGTGCCAGCAGTGAAGGGTCAGCGGGCACCTCCTACAATGAGCAGTTCTTC
CDR3aa: CASSEGSAGTSYNEQFF

j_gene: TRBJ2-6
d_gene: TRBD1
abundance: NA
v_gene: TRBV14
CDR3nt: TGTGCCAGCAGCCACCCGGGACAGGTTGCCTCTGGGGCCAACGTCCTGACTTTC
CDR3aa: CASSHPGQVASGANVLTF

j_gene: TRBJ2-1
d_gene: TRBD1
abundance: once
v_gene: TRBV27
CDR3nt: TGTGCCAGCAGGGCAGGGACAGGGGTTTTCAATGAGCAGTTCTTC
CDR3aa: CASRAGTGVFNEQFF